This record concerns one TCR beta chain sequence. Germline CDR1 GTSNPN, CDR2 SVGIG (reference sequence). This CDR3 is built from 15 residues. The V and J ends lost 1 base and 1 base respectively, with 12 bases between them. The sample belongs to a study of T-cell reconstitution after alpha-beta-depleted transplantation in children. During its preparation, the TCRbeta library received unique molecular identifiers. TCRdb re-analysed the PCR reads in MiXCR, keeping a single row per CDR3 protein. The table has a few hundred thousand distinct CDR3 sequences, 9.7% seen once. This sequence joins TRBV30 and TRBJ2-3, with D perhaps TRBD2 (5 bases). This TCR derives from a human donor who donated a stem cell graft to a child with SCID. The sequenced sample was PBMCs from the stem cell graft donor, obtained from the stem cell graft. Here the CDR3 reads CAWSATLGGTDTQYF. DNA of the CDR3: TGTGCCTGGAGTGCGACATTGGGAGGCACAGATACGCAGTATTTT.